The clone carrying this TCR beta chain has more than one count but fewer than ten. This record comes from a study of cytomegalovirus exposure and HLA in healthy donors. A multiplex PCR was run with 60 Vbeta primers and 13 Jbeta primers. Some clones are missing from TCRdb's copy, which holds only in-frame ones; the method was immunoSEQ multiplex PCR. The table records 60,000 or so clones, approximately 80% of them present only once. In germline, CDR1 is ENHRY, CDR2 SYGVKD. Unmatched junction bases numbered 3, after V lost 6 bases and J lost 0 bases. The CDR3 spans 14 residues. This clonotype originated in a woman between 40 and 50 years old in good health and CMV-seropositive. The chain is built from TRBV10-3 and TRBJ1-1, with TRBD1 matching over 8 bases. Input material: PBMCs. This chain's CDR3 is CAISPGGMNTEAFF. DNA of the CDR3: TGTGCCATCAGCCCAGGGGGCATGAACACTGAAGCTTTCTTT.